The text below deals with one T cell receptor beta chain. This entry belongs to a study of blood T cell repertoires in COVID-19. The CDR3 sequence is 15 residues long. CDR1 is GTSNPN, CDR2 SVGIG, per germline (reference sequence). V dropped 2 bases and J dropped 8; count of bases not matched to a gene: 10. Authors' methods: Estimation of nucleated cell counts relied on the amplification of reference gene primers. Measured with immunoSEQ multiplex PCR; TCRdb has only the in-frame clones, and not every one. Clone size and the V and J calls come from that table; the DNA yielded D and trimming. The sample includes 200,000 to 250,000 clones, more than 70% of them seen just once.

The TCR originated in a woman aged 40 to 49 with acute COVID-19. What was sequenced was PBMCs or T cells enriched from blood (not recorded which). The chain uses TRBV30 and TRBJ1-4; 8 bases align to TRBD1. CDR3: CAWSTRTGRSEKLFF. In DNA form, the CDR3 reads TGTGCCTGGAGTACCCGGACAGGGCGATCGGAAAAACTGTTTTTT.